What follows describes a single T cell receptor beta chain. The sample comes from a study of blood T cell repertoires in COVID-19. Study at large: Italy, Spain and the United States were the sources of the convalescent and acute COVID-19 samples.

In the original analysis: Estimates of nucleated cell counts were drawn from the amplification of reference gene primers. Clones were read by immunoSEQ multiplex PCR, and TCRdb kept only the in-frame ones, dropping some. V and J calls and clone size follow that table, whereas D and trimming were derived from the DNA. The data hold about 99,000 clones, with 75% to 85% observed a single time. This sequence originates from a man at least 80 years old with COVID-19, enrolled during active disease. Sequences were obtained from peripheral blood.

The CDR3 DNA reads TGTGCCAGCAGCTTAATTGCGCAGGGGGCCGGCACCGGGGAGCTGTTTTTT. Encoded protein: CASSLIAQGAGTGELFF. The genes are TRBV7-8 and TRBJ2-2; TRBD1 matches 8 bases. The CDR3 spans 17 residues. Germline assignment: CDR1 SGHVS and CDR2 FQNEAQ. Germline trimming cut 2 bases from V and 4 bases from J; bases unmatched to any gene: 9.